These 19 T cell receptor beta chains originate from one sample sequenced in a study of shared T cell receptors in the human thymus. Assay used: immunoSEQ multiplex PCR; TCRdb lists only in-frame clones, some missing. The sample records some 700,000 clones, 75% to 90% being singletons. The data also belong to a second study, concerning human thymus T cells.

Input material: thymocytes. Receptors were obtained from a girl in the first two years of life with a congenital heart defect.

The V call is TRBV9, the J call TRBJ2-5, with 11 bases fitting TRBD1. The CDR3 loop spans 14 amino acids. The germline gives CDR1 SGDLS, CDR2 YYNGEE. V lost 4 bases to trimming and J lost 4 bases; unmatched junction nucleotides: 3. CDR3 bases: TGTGCCAGCAGCAGGGGACAGGGGGTAGAGACCCAGTACTTC. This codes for CASSRGQGVETQYF.

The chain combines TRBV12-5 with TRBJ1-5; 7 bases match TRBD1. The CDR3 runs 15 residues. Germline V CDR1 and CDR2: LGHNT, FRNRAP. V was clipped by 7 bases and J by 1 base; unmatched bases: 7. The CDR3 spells CASVGDSQSNQPQHF. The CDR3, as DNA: TGTGCTAGTGTTGGGGACAGCCAGAGCAATCAGCCCCAGCATTTT.

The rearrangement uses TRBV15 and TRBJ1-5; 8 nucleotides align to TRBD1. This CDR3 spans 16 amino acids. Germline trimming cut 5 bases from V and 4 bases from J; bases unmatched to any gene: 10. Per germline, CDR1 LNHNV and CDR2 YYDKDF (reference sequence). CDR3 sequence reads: CATSVAGTGENQPQHF. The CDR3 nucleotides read TGTGCCACCAGCGTCGCCGGGACAGGAGAAAATCAGCCCCAGCATTTT.

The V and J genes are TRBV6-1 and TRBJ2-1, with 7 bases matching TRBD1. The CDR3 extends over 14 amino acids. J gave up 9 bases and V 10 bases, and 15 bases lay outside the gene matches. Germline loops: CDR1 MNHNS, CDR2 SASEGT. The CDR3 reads CATTNHRGYGEQFF. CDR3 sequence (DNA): TGTGCCACGACCAACCACAGGGGATATGGTGAGCAGTTCTTC.

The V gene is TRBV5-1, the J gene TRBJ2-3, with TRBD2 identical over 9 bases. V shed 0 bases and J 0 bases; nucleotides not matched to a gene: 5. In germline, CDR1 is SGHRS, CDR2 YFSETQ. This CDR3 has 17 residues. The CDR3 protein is CASSLARLAASTDTQYF. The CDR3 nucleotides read TGCGCCAGCAGCTTGGCTCGACTAGCGGCGAGCACAGATACGCAGTATTTT. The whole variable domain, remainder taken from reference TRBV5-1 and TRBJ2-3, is KAGVTQTPRYLIKTRGQQVTLSCSPISGHRSVSWYQQTPGQGLQFLFEYFSETQRNKGNFPGRFSGRQFSNSRSEMNVSTLELGDSALYLCASSLARLAASTDTQYFGPGTRLTVL.

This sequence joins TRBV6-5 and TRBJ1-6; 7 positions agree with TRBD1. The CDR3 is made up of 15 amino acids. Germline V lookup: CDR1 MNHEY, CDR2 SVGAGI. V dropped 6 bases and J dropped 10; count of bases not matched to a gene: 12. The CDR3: CASSAGTVFHSPLHF. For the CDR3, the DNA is TGTGCCAGCAGCGCCGGGACAGTTTTCCACTCACCCCTCCACTTT.

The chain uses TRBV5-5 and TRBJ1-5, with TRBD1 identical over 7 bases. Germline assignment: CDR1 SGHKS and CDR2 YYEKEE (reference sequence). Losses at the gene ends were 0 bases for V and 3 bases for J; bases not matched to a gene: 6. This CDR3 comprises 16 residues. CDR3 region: CASSLAWDRDNQPQHF. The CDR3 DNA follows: TGTGCCAGCAGCTTGGCCTGGGACAGAGACAATCAGCCCCAGCATTTT.

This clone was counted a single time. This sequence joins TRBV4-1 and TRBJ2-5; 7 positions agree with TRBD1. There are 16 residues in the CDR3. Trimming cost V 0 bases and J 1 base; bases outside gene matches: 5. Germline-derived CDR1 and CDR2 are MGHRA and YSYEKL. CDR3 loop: CASSQEGTVTQETQYF. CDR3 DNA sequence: TGCGCCAGCAGCCAAGAAGGGACAGTGACCCAAGAGACCCAGTACTTC.

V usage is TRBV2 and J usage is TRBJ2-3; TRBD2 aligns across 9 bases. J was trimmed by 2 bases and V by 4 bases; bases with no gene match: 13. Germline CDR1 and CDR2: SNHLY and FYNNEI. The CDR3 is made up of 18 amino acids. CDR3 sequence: CASSGVGSGGPYTDTQYF. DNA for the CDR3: TGTGCCAGCAGTGGGGTGGGTAGCGGGGGTCCTTACACAGATACGCAGTATTTT.

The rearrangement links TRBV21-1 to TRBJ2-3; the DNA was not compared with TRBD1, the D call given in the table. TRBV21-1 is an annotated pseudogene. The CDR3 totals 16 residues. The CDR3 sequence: CASSKERNRVADTQYF. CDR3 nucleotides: TGTGCCAGCAGCAAAGAAAGGAACAGGGTGGCCGATACGCAGTATTTT.

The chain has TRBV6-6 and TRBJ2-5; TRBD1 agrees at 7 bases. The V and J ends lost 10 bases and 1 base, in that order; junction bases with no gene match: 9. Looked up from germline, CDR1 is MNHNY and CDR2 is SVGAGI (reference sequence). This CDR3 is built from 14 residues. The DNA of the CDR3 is TGTGCCACCGGACAGACAGGGACCCAAGAGACCCAGTACTTC. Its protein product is CATGQTGTQETQYF.

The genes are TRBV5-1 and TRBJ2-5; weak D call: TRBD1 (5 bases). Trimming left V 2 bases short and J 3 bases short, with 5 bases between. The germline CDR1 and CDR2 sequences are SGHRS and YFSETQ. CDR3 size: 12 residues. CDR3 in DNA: TGCGCCAGCAGCTTCAGGGAAGAGACCCAGTACTTC. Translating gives CASSFREETQYF.

In DNA, the CDR3 is TGTGCCAGCAGCTTACAGAGGGGCCAGGGGCAAGAGACCCAGTACTTC. It encodes CASSLQRGQGQETQYF. V and J are TRBV11-3 and TRBJ2-5; maybe TRBD1 (6 bases). The V gene lost 2 bases and the J gene lost 2 bases, with 15 bases spanning the gap. The CDR3 runs 16 residues. In germline, CDR1 is SGHNT, CDR2 YENEEA.

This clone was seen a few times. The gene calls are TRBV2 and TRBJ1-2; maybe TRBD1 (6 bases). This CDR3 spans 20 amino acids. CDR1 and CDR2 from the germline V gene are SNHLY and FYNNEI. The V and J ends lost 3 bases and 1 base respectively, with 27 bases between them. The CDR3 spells CASSDVGYRREGVHNYGYTF. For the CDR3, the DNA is TGTGCCAGCAGTGACGTCGGTTATCGGAGGGAGGGGGTTCATAACTATGGCTACACCTTC. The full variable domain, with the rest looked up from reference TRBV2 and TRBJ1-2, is EPEVTQTPSHQVTQMGQEVILRCVPISNHLYFYWYRQILGQKVEFLVSFYNNEISEKSEIFDDQFSVERPDGSNFTLKIRSTKLEDSAMYFCASSDVGYRREGVHNYGYTFGSGTRLTVV.

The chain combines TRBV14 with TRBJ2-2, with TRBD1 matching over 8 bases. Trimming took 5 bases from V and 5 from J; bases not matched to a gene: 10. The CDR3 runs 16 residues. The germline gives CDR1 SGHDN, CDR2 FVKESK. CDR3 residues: CASSKTRGPGTGELFF. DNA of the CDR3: TGTGCCAGCAGCAAAACCAGGGGGCCCGGGACCGGGGAGCTGTTTTTT.

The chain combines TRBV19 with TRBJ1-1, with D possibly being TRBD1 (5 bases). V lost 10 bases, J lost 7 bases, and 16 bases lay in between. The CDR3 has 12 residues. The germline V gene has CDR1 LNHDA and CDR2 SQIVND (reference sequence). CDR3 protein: CAILVGGGEAFF. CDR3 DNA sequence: TGTGCCATCCTAGTCGGGGGAGGTGAAGCTTTCTTT.

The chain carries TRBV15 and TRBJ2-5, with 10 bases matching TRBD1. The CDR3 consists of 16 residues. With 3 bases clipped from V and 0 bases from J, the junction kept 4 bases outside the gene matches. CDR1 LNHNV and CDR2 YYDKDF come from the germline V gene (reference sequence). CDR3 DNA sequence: TGTGCCACCAGCAGCCGGGACAGGGGTTACCAAGAGACCCAGTACTTC. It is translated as CATSSRDRGYQETQYF.

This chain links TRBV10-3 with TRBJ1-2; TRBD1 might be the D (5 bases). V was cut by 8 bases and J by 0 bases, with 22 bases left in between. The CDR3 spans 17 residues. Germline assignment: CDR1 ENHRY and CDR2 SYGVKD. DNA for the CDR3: TGTGCCATCTCGACGAAAACAGGAGGGCTCACTAACTATGGCTACACCTTC. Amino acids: CAISTKTGGLTNYGYTF.

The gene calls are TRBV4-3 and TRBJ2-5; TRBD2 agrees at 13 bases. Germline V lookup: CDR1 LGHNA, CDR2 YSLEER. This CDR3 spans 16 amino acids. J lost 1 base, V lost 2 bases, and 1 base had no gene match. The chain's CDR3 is CASSQRLAGGQETQYF. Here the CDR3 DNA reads TGCGCCAGCAGCCAAAGACTAGCGGGGGGCCAAGAGACCCAGTACTTC.